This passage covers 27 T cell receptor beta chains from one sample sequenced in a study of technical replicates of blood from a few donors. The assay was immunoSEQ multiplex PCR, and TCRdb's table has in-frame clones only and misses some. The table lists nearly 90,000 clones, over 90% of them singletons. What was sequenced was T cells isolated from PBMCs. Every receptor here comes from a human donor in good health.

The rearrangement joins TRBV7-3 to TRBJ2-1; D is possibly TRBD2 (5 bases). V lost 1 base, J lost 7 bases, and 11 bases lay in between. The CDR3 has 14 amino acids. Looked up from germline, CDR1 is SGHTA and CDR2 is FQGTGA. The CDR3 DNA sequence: TGTGCCAGCAGCTTAATAGAGGGTGGGAATGAGCAGTTCTTC. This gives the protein CASSLIEGGNEQFF.

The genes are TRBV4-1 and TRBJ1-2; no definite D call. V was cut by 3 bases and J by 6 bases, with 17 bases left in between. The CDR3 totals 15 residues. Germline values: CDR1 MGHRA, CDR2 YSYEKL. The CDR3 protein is CASSQLGRGIDGYTF. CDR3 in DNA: TGCGCCAGCAGCCAGCTCGGGCGAGGGATTGATGGCTACACCTTC.

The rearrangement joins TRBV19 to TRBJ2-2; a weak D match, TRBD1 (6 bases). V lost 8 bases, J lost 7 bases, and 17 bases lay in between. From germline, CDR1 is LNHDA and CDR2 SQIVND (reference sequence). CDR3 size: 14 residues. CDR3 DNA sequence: TGTGCCAGTTCCCCCAGGGGAGTAATCGGGGAGCTGTTTTTT. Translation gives CASSPRGVIGELFF.

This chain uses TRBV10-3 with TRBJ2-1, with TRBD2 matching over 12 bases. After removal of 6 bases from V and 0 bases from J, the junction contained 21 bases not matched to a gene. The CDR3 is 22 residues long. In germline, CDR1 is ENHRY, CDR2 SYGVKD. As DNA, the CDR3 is TGTGCCATCAGAGGGGACACCCAAGTGGCTAGCGGGAGGGCTAGCTCCTACAATGAGCAGTTCTTC. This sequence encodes CAIRGDTQVASGRASSYNEQFF.

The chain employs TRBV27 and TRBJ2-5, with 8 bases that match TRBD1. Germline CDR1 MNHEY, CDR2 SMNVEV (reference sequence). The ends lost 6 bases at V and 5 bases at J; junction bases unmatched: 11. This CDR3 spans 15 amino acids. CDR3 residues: CASSRTTGGWETQYF. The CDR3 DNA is TGTGCCAGCAGCAGAACAACAGGGGGTTGGGAGACCCAGTACTTC.

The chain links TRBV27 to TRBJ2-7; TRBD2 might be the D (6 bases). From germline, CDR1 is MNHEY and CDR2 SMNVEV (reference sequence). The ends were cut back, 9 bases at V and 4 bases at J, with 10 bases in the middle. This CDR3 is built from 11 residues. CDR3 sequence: CASTAGYEQYF. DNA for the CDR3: TGTGCCAGTACTGCGGGGTACGAGCAGTACTTC.

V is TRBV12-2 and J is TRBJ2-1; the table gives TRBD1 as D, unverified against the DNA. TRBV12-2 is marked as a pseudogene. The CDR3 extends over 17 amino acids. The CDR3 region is CASRLAFPGGSYNEQFF. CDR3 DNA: TGTGCAAGTCGCTTAGCGTTCCCAGGGGGTTCCTACAATGAGCAGTTCTTC.

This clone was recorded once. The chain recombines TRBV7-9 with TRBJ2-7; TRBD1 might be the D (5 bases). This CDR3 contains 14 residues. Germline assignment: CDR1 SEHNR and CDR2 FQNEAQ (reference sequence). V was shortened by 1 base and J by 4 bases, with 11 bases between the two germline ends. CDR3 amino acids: CASSLEGPAYEQYF. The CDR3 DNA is TGTGCCAGCAGCTTAGAGGGGCCAGCGTACGAGCAGTACTTC. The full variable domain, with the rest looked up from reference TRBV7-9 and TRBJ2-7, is DTGVSQNPRHKITKRGQNVTFRCDPISEHNRLYWYRQTLGQGPEFLTYFQNEAQLEKSRLLSDRFSAERPKGSFSTLEIQRTEQGDSAMYLCASSLEGPAYEQYFGPGTRLTVT.

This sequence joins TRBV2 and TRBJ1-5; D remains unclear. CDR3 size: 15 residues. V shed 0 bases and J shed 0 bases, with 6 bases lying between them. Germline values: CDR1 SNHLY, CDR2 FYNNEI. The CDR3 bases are TGTGCCAGCAGTGAAGCTCAGGATAGCAATCAGCCCCAGCATTTT. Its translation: CASSEAQDSNQPQHF.

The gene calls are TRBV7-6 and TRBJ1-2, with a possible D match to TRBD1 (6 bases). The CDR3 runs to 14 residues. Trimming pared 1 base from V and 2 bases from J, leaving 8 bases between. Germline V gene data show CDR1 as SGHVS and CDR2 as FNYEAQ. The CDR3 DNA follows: TGTGCCAGCAGCTTAGGGGACAAAAACTATGGCTACACCTTC. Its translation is CASSLGDKNYGYTF.

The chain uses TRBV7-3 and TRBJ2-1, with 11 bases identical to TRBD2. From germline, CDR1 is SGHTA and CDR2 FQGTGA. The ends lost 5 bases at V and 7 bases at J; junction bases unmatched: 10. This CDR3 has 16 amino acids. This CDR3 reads CASSHRLAGFGNEQFF. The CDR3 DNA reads TGTGCCAGCAGCCATCGACTAGCGGGATTCGGTAATGAGCAGTTCTTC.

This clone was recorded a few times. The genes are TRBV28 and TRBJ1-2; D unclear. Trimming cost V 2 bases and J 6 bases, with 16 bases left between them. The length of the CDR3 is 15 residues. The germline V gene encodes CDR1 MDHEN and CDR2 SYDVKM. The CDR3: CASSLNFEGADGYTF. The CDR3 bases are TGTGCCAGCAGTTTAAATTTTGAGGGAGCTGATGGCTACACCTTC.

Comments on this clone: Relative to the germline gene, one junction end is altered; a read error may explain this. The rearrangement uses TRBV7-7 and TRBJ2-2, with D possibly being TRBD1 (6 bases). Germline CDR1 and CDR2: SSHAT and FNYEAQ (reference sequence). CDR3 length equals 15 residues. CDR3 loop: CASSLATGSTGELFF. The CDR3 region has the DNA TGTGCTAGCAGCTTAGCCACAGGGTCGACCGGGGAGCTGTTTTTT.

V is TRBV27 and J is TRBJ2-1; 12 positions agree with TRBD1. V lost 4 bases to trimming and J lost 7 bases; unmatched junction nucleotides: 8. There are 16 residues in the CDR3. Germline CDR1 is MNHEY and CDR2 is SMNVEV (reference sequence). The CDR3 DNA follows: TGTGCCAGCAGTTCCGACCGGGACAGGGGGCCTAATGAGCAGTTCTTC. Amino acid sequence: CASSSDRDRGPNEQFF.

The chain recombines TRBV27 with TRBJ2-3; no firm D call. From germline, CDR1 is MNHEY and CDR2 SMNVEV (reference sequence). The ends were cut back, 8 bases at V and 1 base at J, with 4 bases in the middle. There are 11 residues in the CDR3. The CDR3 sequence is CASWRTDTQYF. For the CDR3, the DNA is TGTGCCAGCTGGCGCACAGATACGCAGTATTTT.

Here the CDR3 reads CSVEGGDTYEQYF. In DNA form, the CDR3 reads TGCAGCGTTGAAGGGGGCGATACCTACGAGCAGTACTTC. The gene calls are TRBV29-1 and TRBJ2-7, with TRBD1 as a possible D gene (5 bases). The germline CDR1 and CDR2 sequences are SQVTM and ANQGSEA. CDR3 length: 13 residues. The V gene lost 1 base and the J gene lost 2 bases, with 9 bases spanning the gap.

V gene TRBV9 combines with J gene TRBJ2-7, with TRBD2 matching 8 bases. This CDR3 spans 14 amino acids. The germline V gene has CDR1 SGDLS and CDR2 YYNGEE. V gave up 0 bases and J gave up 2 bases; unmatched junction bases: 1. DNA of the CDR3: TGTGCCAGCAGCGTAGGTAGCGGGACCTACGAGCAGTACTTC. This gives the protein CASSVGSGTYEQYF. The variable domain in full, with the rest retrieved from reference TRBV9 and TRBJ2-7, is DSGVTQTPKHLITATGQRVTLRCSPRSGDLSVYWYQQSLDQGLQFLIQYYNGEERAKGNILERFSAQQFPDLHSELNLSSLELGDSALYFCASSVGSGTYEQYFGPGTRLTVT.

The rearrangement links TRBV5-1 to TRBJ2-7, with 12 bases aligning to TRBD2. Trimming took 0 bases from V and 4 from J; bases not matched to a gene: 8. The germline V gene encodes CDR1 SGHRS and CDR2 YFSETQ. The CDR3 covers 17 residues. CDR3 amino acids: CASSLAETSGSLYEQYF. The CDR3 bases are TGCGCCAGCAGCTTGGCCGAGACTAGCGGGAGTCTTTACGAGCAGTACTTC.

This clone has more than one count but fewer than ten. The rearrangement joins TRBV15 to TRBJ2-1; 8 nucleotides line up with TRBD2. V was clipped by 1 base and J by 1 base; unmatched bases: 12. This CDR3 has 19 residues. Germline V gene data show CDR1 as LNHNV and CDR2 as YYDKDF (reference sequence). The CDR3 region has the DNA TGTGCCACCAGCAGAGTAAAGTATTTTTCTAGCGGGTCCTACAATGAGCAGTTCTTC. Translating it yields CATSRVKYFSSGSYNEQFF.

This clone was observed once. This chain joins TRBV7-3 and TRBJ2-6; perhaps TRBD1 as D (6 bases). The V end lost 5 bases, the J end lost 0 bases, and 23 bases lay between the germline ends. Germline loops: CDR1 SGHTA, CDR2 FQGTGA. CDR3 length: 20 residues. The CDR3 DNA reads TGTGCCAGCAGCCTTACGTTCGGACAGACCAGGACCTCTGGGGCCAACGTCCTGACTTTC. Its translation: CASSLTFGQTRTSGANVLTF.

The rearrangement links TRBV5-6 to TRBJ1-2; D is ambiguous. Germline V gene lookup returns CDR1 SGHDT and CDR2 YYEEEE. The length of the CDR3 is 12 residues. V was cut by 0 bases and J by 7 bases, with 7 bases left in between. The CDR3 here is CASSLAHFGYTF. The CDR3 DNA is TGTGCCAGCAGCTTGGCACATTTTGGCTACACCTTC. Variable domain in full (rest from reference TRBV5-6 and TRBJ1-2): DAGVTQSPTHLIKTRGQQVTLRCSPKSGHDTVSWYQQALGQGPQFIFQYYEEEERQRGNFPDRFSGHQFPNYSSELNVNALLLGDSALYLCASSLAHFGYTFGSGTRLTVV.

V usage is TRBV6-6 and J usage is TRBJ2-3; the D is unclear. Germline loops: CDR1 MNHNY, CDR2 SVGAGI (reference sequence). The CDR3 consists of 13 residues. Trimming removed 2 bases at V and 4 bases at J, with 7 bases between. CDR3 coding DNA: TGTGCCAGCAGTTACGCGCAGGCAGATACGCAGTATTTT. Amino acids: CASSYAQADTQYF.

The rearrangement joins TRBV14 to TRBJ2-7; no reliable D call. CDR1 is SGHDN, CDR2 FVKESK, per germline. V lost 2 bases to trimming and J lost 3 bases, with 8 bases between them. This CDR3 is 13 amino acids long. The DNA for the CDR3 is TGTGCCAGCAGCCAAACACACAGCTACGAGCAGTACTTC. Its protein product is CASSQTHSYEQYF.

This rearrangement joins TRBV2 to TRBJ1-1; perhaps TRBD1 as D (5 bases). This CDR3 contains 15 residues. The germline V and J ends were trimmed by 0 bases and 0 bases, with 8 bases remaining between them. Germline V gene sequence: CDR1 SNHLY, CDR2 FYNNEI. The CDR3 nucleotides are TGTGCCAGCAGTGAAGCGCAGGGCGTGAACACTGAAGCTTTCTTT. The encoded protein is CASSEAQGVNTEAFF.

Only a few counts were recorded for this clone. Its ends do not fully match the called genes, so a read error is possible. The DNA for the CDR3 is TGCGCCAGCAGCTTGAACAGGGTGGCGGGAGTGAAAACTGAAGCTTTCTTT. It yields the protein CASSLNRVAGVKTEAFF. The chain joins TRBV5-1 to TRBJ1-1; perhaps TRBD1 as D (6 bases). Germline assignment: CDR1 SGHRS and CDR2 YFSETQ. The CDR3 covers 17 residues.

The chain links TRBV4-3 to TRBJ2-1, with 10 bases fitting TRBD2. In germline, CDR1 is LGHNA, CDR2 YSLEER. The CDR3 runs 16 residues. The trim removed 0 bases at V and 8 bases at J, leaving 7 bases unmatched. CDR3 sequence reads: CASSQEPSGREYEQFF. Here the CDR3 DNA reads TGCGCCAGCAGCCAAGAACCTAGCGGGAGAGAATATGAGCAGTTCTTC.

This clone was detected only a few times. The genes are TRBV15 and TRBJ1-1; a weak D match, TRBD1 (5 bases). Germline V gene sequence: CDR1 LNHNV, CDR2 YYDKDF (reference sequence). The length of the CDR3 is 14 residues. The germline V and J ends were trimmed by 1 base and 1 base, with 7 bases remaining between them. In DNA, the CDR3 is TGTGCCACCAGCAGAGGACAGCCGAACACTGAAGCTTTCTTT. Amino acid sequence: CATSRGQPNTEAFF. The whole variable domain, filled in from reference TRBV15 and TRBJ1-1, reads DAMVIQNPRYQVTQFGKPVTLSCSQTLNHNVMYWYQQKSSQAPKLLFHYYDKDFNNEADTPDNFQSRRPNTSFCFLDIRSPGLGDTAMYLCATSRGQPNTEAFFGQGTRLTVV.